Listed below are T cell receptor beta chains from one sample, sequenced in a study of blood T cell repertoires in COVID-19. Generated by immunoSEQ multiplex PCR, the TCRdb table keeps only in-frame clones and is missing some. In the table there are roughly 60,000 clones, 75% to 85% of which are singletons. The source material was peripheral blood. The source is a man of 80 years or more with acute or convalescent COVID-19. The conserved cysteine and the conserved F or W are not part of the CDR3 here. Each record gives: CDR3 length, V gene, CDR3 protein.

>11|TRBV9
ASSPSRGSPLH
>11|TRBV29-1
SAGPPQNTEAF
>10|TRBV7-9
ASSLSGGGYT
>14|TRBV5-1
ASSLEPRQGAETQY
>16|TRBV15
ATSRPLGRLSNTGELF
>12|TRBV5-5
ASSLAGGRETQY
>16|TRBV18
ASSPPWGTGAMNTEAF
>14|TRBV4-2
ASSPGRQGVDEKLF
>14|TRBV4-2
ASSPRGQGSSLGYT
>13|TRBV10-2
ASTGEGPSGNTIY